Described below is a single TCR beta chain sequence and its context. Its matching antigen is unknown. Random hexamers were used to reverse transcribe 0.5 to 1 ug of RNA. An immunoSEQ multiplex PCR amplified TCR beta CDR3 over 54 Vbeta and 13 Jbeta. MiXCR, applied by TCRdb to the immunoSEQ multiplex PCR reads, yields one record per CDR3 protein. The data show some 200,000 distinct CDR3 sequences, about 95% seen once. In blood CD8+ and CD4+ T cells, TCR beta underwent sequencing. Negative isolation was used for CD8+ and CD4+ T cells and FACS enrichment for TEMRA cells. This entry comes from a study of CD8 T cells in Susac syndrome. V lost 1 base, J lost 1 base, and 7 bases lay in between. Germline CDR1 is LNHNV and CDR2 is YYDKDF (reference sequence). The CDR3 totals 14 residues. Study-wide results and limits: An acknowledgment was made by the study that its TCR sequencing and HLA analysis involved relatively few individuals.

The sequence was collected from a human donor in good health. Sample: CD4+ T cells from PBMCs. The chain employs TRBV15 and TRBJ2-5, with D possibly matching TRBD2 (6 bases). CDR3 sequence reads: CATSRGGIQETQYF. The CDR3 DNA follows: TGTGCCACCAGCAGAGGCGGGATCCAAGAGACCCAGTACTTC.